These 8 T cell receptor beta chains were sequenced from one sample in a study of T cells after yellow fever vaccination. TCRdb independently ran MiXCR on the 5' RACE reads; one entry per CDR3 protein. The sample consists of 450,000 to 650,000 distinct CDR3 sequences, roughly 12% of them appearing once. The sample was PBMCs, taken on the day of the yellow fever booster vaccination. The receptors were gathered from a man aged 30-40 years who received the YFV17D yellow fever vaccine.

This clonotype showed up just a few times. This sequence joins TRBV20-1 and TRBJ2-5; D remains ambiguous. From germline, CDR1 is DFQATT and CDR2 SNEGSKA (reference sequence). The CDR3 runs 11 residues. The V gene lost 6 bases and the J gene lost 7 bases, with 12 bases spanning the gap. CDR3 sequence: CSATSRGTQYF. The CDR3 region has the DNA TGCAGTGCAACCTCTAGAGGGACCCAGTACTTC.

The sample holds many counts of this clonotype. The V gene is TRBV7-9, the J gene TRBJ2-5; perhaps TRBD2 as D (6 bases). Germline CDR1 reads SEHNR; CDR2 reads FQNEAQ (reference sequence). This CDR3 has 16 residues. The V and J ends lost 2 bases and 2 bases respectively, with 15 bases between them. The DNA for the CDR3 is TGTGCCAGCAGCTTAAGGGCAGGAGGGATACAAGAGACCCAGTACTTC. The encoded protein is CASSLRAGGIQETQYF.

The gene calls are TRBV29-1 and TRBJ2-7, with a possible D match to TRBD1 (6 bases). V lost 7 bases and J lost 3, with 13 bases in between. The CDR3 has 12 residues. CDR1 SQVTM and CDR2 ANQGSEA come from the germline V gene. The CDR3, as DNA: TGCAGCGACAGGGTGAAAGACTACGAGCAGTACTTC. Its protein product is CSDRVKDYEQYF.

This clonotype came up many times. J is TRBJ1-1 and V is TRBV5-1, with 7 positions matching TRBD1. V lost 4 bases, J lost 6 bases, and 18 bases stayed unmatched. The germline CDR1 and CDR2 sequences are SGHRS and YFSETQ. CDR3 length: 17 residues. As DNA, the CDR3 is TGCGCCAGCAGCCGCCGGGGACAGTCTGTGGGGACCTCTGAAGCTTTCTTT. Translated, it gives CASSRRGQSVGTSEAFF.

V gene TRBV4-3 combines with J gene TRBJ2-3; D uncertain. Germline-derived CDR1 and CDR2 are LGHNA and YSLEER. V dropped 0 bases and J dropped 6 bases, with 7 bases sitting between them. The CDR3 extends over 13 amino acids. The CDR3 DNA reads as TGCGCCAGCAGCCAAGAAAGAGTGGATACGCAGTATTTT. It encodes CASSQERVDTQYF.

This clonotype was recorded a few times. The rearrangement uses TRBV7-2 and TRBJ2-7; TRBD2 aligns across 8 bases. Germline V gives CDR1 SGHTA, CDR2 FQGNSA. The V gene end was trimmed by 5 bases and the J gene end by 3 bases; junction bases not matched to a gene: 9. The CDR3 contains 15 residues. The CDR3 protein is CASSRGGLGDYEQYF. Written as DNA, the CDR3 is TGTGCCAGCAGCCGGGGGGGACTAGGCGACTACGAGCAGTACTTC.

Many counts were recorded for this clonotype. This chain connects TRBV7-8 to TRBJ2-5; D is unresolved. CDR3 size: 11 residues. V was shortened by 2 bases and J by 5 bases, with 3 bases between the two germline ends. CDR1 SGHVS and CDR2 FQNEAQ come from the germline V gene. The CDR3 reads CASSLHETQYF. In DNA, the CDR3 is TGTGCCAGCAGCTTACATGAGACCCAGTACTTC.

V is TRBV5-4 and J is TRBJ2-1, with 10 bases aligning to TRBD2. Trimming at V came to 4 bases and at J to 8 bases, leaving 15 bases not matched to a gene. Germline V gene data show CDR1 as SGHNT and CDR2 as YYREEE (reference sequence). The CDR3 extends over 17 amino acids. The CDR3 nucleotides are TGTGCCAGCAGCGCCGGCGGGGGGCTAGCGGGAGCACATGAGCAGTTCTTC. This sequence encodes CASSAGGGLAGAHEQFF.